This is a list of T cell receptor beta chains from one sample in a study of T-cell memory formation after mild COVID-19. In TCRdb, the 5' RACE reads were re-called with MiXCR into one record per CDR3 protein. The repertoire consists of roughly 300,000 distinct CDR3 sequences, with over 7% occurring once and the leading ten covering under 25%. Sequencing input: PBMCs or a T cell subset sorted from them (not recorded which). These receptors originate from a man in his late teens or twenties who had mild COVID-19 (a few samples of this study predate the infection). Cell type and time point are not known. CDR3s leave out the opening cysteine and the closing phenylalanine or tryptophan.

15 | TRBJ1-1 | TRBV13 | ASSLDLGQGIHTEAF
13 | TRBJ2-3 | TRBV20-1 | SAHSAGGGTDTQY
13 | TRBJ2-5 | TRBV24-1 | ATSDFRGVQETQY
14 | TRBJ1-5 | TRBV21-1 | ASSKGGDRDNQPQH
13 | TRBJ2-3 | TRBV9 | ASSVVGSGTDTQY
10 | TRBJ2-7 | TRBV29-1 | SVFRDSHEQY
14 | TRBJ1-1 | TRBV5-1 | ASSLGTGSFWSEAF
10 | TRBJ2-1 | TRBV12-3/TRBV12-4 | ASATDYNEQF
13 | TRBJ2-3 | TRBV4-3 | ASSNGGGSQNTQY
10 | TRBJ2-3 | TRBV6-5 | ASSYGWDTQY
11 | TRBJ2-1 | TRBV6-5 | ASSRGQGNEQF
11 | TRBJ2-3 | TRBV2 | ANRGSFTDTQY
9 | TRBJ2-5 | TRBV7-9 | ASLGEKTQY
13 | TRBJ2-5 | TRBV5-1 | ASSLQAAPQETQY
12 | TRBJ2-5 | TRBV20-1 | SAARQGLTETQY
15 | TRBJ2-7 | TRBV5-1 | ASSLAGAGGPSYEQY
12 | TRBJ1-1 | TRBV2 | ASSGGAANTEAF
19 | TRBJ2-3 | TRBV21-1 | ASSKTSGGAGVRPSTDTQY
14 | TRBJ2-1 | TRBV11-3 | ASSPRLSGLGNEQF
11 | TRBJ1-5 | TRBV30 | AWSRGSRQPQH
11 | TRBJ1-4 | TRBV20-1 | SAHRGQWEKLF
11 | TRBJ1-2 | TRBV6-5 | ASRRDRGLGYT
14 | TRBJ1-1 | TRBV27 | ASSHATGQGGTEAF
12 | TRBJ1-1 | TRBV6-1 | ATRGTGFNTEAF
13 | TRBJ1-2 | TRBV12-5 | ASGLETGDSYGYT
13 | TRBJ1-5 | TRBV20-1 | SARDPSTRNQPQH
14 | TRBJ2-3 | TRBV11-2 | ASSLEFTGSADTQY
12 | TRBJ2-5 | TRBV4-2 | ASSQVDRHQTQY
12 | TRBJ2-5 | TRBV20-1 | SARVGLSQETQY
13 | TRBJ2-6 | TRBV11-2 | ASSPYISGANVLT
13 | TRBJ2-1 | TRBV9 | ASSEGLFAYNEQF
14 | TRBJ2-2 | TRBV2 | ASSIDTRFGTGELF
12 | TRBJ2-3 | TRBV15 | ATSRPGGTDTQY
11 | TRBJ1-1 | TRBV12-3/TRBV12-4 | ASSLGPDGEAF
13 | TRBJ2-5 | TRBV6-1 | ASSDWGQNKETQY
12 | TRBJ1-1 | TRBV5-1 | ASSLAGLHTEAF
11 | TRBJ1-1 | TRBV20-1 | SASRSENTEAF
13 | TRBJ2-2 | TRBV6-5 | ASSYDGGIAGELF
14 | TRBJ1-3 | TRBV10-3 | ATGGQVGSAGNTIY
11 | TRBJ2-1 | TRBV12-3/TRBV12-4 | ASSRGPYNEQF